The rows below give T cell receptor beta chains drawn from one sample of a study of cytomegalovirus exposure and HLA in healthy donors. The method was immunoSEQ multiplex PCR; TCRdb's version includes in-frame clones alone and lacks a portion of them. The sample yields 60,000 to 70,000 clones, 80% seen once. The sequencing input was PBMCs. These receptors were collected from a young woman in good health and CMV-seronegative. Both conserved end residues are part of each CDR3. Each record gives: V gene, J gene, D gene, clone size, CDR3 protein, CDR3 DNA. A D gene is named only where the DNA matches it firmly. Expanded clones get a size class; other rows say once, few or many, or leave the size out.

v_call: TRBV4-3; j_call: TRBJ1-2; d_call: -; clone_size: once; cdr3_aa: CASSQVLSGADYGYTF; cdr3_nt: TGCGCCAGCAGCCAAGTTTTGTCTGGGGCAGACTATGGCTACACCTTC
v_call: TRBV9; j_call: TRBJ1-6; d_call: -; clone_size: -; cdr3_aa: CASSAEGSGSPLHF; cdr3_nt: TGTGCCAGCAGCGCTGAGGGCTCTGGTTCACCCCTCCACTTT
v_call: TRBV30; j_call: TRBJ1-5; d_call: -; clone_size: -; cdr3_aa: CAWSETGFNQPQHF; cdr3_nt: TGTGCCTGGAGTGAAACAGGTTTCAATCAGCCCCAGCATTTT
v_call: TRBV6-1; j_call: TRBJ2-1; d_call: -; clone_size: -; cdr3_aa: CASIGQLSDYNEQFF; cdr3_nt: TGTGCCAGCATTGGACAGCTAAGCGACTACAATGAGCAGTTCTTC
v_call: TRBV18; j_call: TRBJ2-7; d_call: -; clone_size: -; cdr3_aa: CASSSLDSAYEQYF; cdr3_nt: TGTGCCAGCTCATCCTTGGACAGTGCCTACGAGCAGTACTTC
v_call: TRBV7-9; j_call: TRBJ1-2; d_call: TRBD1; clone_size: once; cdr3_aa: CASSGGQGDSGYTF; cdr3_nt: TGTGCCAGCAGCGGAGGACAGGGAGACTCTGGCTACACCTTC
v_call: TRBV11-2; j_call: TRBJ2-7; d_call: TRBD1; clone_size: -; cdr3_aa: CASSPRQGTGSYEQYF; cdr3_nt: TGTGCCAGCAGCCCCCGACAGGGGACCGGCTCCTACGAGCAGTACTTC
v_call: TRBV7-2; j_call: TRBJ2-7; d_call: TRBD1; clone_size: -; cdr3_aa: CASTSQGGTGYEQYF; cdr3_nt: TGTGCCAGCACCTCTCAGGGTGGGACAGGGTACGAGCAGTACTTC
v_call: TRBV7-2; j_call: TRBJ2-7; d_call: -; clone_size: -; cdr3_aa: CASSYPGGVKSYEQYF; cdr3_nt: TGTGCCAGCAGCTACCCAGGCGGGGTCAAATCCTACGAGCAGTACTTC
v_call: TRBV7-9; j_call: TRBJ1-2; d_call: TRBD1; clone_size: -; cdr3_aa: CASSRPPDRDGYTF; cdr3_nt: TGTGCCAGCAGCCGGCCCCCGGACAGGGACGGCTACACCTTC
v_call: TRBV19; j_call: TRBJ1-6; d_call: -; clone_size: once; cdr3_aa: CASRPQGNSPLHF; cdr3_nt: TGTGCCAGTAGGCCCCAGGGCAATTCACCCCTCCACTTT
v_call: TRBV5-1; j_call: TRBJ2-7; d_call: TRBD1; clone_size: -; cdr3_aa: CASSLGDSSYEQYF; cdr3_nt: TGCGCCAGCAGCCTGGGGGACAGTTCCTACGAGCAGTACTTC
v_call: TRBV7-2; j_call: TRBJ1-6; d_call: -; clone_size: -; cdr3_aa: CASSLQSPSSPLHF; cdr3_nt: TGTGCCAGCAGCCTTCAAAGCCCGAGTTCACCCCTCCACTTT
v_call: TRBV20-1; j_call: TRBJ2-7; d_call: -; clone_size: -; cdr3_aa: CRVDRSYEQYF; cdr3_nt: TGCAGAGTAGACAGGAGCTACGAGCAGTACTTC
v_call: TRBV6-4; j_call: TRBJ2-3; d_call: TRBD2; clone_size: -; cdr3_aa: CASSDSGLATDTQYF; cdr3_nt: TGTGCCAGCAGTGACTCGGGACTAGCCACAGATACGCAGTATTTT
v_call: TRBV6-5; j_call: TRBJ1-1; d_call: TRBD1; clone_size: -; cdr3_aa: CACSGTANTEAFF; cdr3_nt: TGTGCCTGCTCCGGGACAGCAAACACTGAAGCTTTCTTT
v_call: TRBV6-5; j_call: TRBJ2-7; d_call: -; clone_size: -; cdr3_aa: CASSYGSGTEQYF; cdr3_nt: TGTGCCAGCAGTTACGGGTCAGGAACGGAGCAGTACTTC
v_call: TRBV20-1; j_call: TRBJ2-1; d_call: -; clone_size: -; cdr3_aa: CSASSPGEQFF; cdr3_nt: TGCAGTGCTAGCTCTCCCGGGGAGCAGTTCTTC
v_call: TRBV29-1; j_call: TRBJ1-1; d_call: -; clone_size: -; cdr3_aa: CSVGVYTEAFF; cdr3_nt: TGCAGCGTTGGCGTCTACACTGAAGCTTTCTTT
v_call: TRBV2; j_call: TRBJ2-7; d_call: TRBD2; clone_size: few; cdr3_aa: CASSDTGGGRSYEQYF; cdr3_nt: TGTGCCAGCAGTGATACGGGGGGGGGCCGGTCCTACGAGCAGTACTTC
v_call: TRBV25-1; j_call: TRBJ2-1; d_call: -; clone_size: -; cdr3_aa: CASSGQGHNEQFF; cdr3_nt: TGTGCCAGCAGCGGACAAGGGCACAATGAGCAGTTCTTC
v_call: TRBV7-2; j_call: TRBJ2-2; d_call: -; clone_size: -; cdr3_aa: CASSLSTGELFF; cdr3_nt: TGTGCCAGCAGCCTGAGTACCGGGGAGCTGTTTTTT
v_call: TRBV9; j_call: TRBJ2-5; d_call: TRBD1; clone_size: -; cdr3_aa: CASSALGQPQETQYF; cdr3_nt: TGTGCCAGCAGCGCTTTGGGACAGCCACAAGAGACCCAGTACTTC
v_call: TRBV2; j_call: TRBJ1-2; d_call: -; clone_size: -; cdr3_aa: CASRKGGVYGYTF; cdr3_nt: TGTGCCAGCAGAAAAGGAGGGGTCTATGGCTACACCTTC
v_call: TRBV6-5; j_call: TRBJ2-7; d_call: -; clone_size: -; cdr3_aa: CASSSPGSSSYEQYF; cdr3_nt: TGTGCCAGCAGTTCACCGGGATCCTCCTCCTACGAGCAGTACTTC
v_call: TRBV5-6; j_call: TRBJ1-1; d_call: -; clone_size: -; cdr3_aa: CASSLFSEAFF; cdr3_nt: TGTGCCAGCAGCCTGTTCTCTGAAGCTTTCTTT
v_call: TRBV2; j_call: TRBJ2-7; d_call: -; clone_size: -; cdr3_aa: CASSEGAREYYEQYF; cdr3_nt: TGTGCCAGCAGTGAAGGGGCCCGGGAATACTACGAGCAGTACTTC
v_call: TRBV5-1; j_call: TRBJ2-1; d_call: TRBD1; clone_size: -; cdr3_aa: CASSWSQGASSYNEQFF; cdr3_nt: TGCGCCAGCAGCTGGAGTCAGGGGGCGAGCTCCTACAATGAGCAGTTCTTC
v_call: TRBV29-1; j_call: TRBJ1-2; d_call: -; clone_size: -; cdr3_aa: CSVSEGYGYTF; cdr3_nt: TGCAGCGTTTCGGAGGGGTATGGCTACACCTTC
v_call: TRBV6-5; j_call: TRBJ2-2; d_call: TRBD2; clone_size: -; cdr3_aa: CASSYLAGVTGELFF; cdr3_nt: TGTGCCAGCAGTTACCTAGCGGGAGTAACCGGGGAGCTGTTTTTT
v_call: TRBV2; j_call: TRBJ2-7; d_call: -; clone_size: -; cdr3_aa: CATTLAQAYEQYF; cdr3_nt: TGTGCCACTACCCTAGCGCAGGCCTACGAGCAGTACTTC